One and the same sample provided the 20 T cell receptor beta chains below, sequenced in a study of metastatic and nonmetastatic thyroid tumors. Treatment of any kind had been given to no patient before thyroid surgery. From the PCR reads, TCRdb re-called clones with MiXCR. This sample carries more than 10,000 clones, roughly 30% of them seen once, and the ten largest clones take about a sixth. The sequenced sample was tumor tissue. These receptors came from a female donor with papillary thyroid cancer or a benign thyroid nodule (not recorded which). Some clones in this sample may be carry-over from other donors' samples.

By its share, this clone is medium-sized (0.01 to 0.1%). The V gene is TRBV5-1, the J gene TRBJ2-4, with unresolved D. This CDR3 spans 16 amino acids. Per germline, CDR1 SGHRS and CDR2 YFSETQ. Trimming pared 4 bases from V and 1 base from J, leaving 15 bases between. CDR3 loop: CASSPGWADAKNIQYF. CDR3 DNA: TGCGCCAGCAGCCCCGGGTGGGCAGACGCCAAAAACATTCAGTACTTC.

The V and J genes are TRBV27 and TRBJ2-2; unclear D gene. CDR3 size: 17 residues. Per the germline V gene, CDR1 is MNHEY and CDR2 is SMNVEV (reference sequence). V gave up 2 bases and J gave up 4 bases, with 17 bases separating them. The CDR3 DNA reads as TGTGCCAGCAGTTTAAAACCCGGACGCCGGGCCACCGGGGAGCTGTTTTTT. This gives the protein CASSLKPGRRATGELFF.

This chain joins TRBV6-1 and TRBJ2-7, with a tentative D call TRBD2 (5 bases). The CDR3 runs 13 residues. Per germline, CDR1 MNHNS and CDR2 SASEGT. The V and J ends lost 3 bases and 7 bases respectively, with 13 bases between them. CDR3 protein: CASSEEVGLEQYF. CDR3 DNA: TGTGCCAGCAGTGAGGAGGTGGGGTTGGAGCAGTACTTC.

The chain links TRBV11-3 to TRBJ1-6; D is undetermined. This CDR3 has 16 residues. The germline V and J ends were trimmed by 0 bases and 8 bases, with 14 bases remaining between them. The germline CDR1 and CDR2 sequences are SGHNT and YENEEA. CDR3 loop: CASSLEEVISDSPLHF. CDR3 nucleotide sequence: TGTGCCAGCAGCTTAGAGGAGGTAATCTCGGATTCACCCCTCCACTTT.

The chain combines TRBV3-1 with TRBJ2-2; a possible D gene is TRBD1 (6 bases). The CDR3 covers 14 residues. V dropped 4 bases and J dropped 5 bases, with 11 bases sitting between them. Germline assignment: CDR1 LGHDT and CDR2 YNNKEL (reference sequence). The DNA of the CDR3 is TGTGCCAGCAGCCCTCGACAGGCTACCGGGGAGCTGTTTTTT. This translates into CASSPRQATGELFF.

This clone is categorized as medium-sized. Here the CDR3 reads CASGPAADTQYF. The DNA for the CDR3 is TGTGCCAGCGGACCTGCTGCAGATACGCAGTATTTT. The J gene is TRBJ2-3, the V gene TRBV7-6; D gene ambiguous. From germline, CDR1 is SGHVS and CDR2 FNYEAQ. CDR3 length equals 12 residues. V dropped 8 bases and J dropped 4 bases, with 10 bases sitting between them.

This chain joins TRBV10-3 and TRBJ1-2, with 7 positions matching TRBD1. The CDR3 runs to 13 residues. Looked up from germline, CDR1 is ENHRY and CDR2 is SYGVKD. Germline trimming cut 10 bases from V and 6 bases from J; bases unmatched to any gene: 11. CDR3 sequence: CATTAGQFDGYTF. The CDR3 DNA sequence: TGTGCCACCACGGCGGGACAGTTCGATGGCTACACCTTC.

A remark on this clone: The junction differs from germline at one of its ends, possibly a read error. The V call is TRBV19, the J call TRBJ2-7; D is unclear. This CDR3 region has 12 residues. Looked up from germline, CDR1 is LNHDA and CDR2 is SQIVND (reference sequence). The CDR3 DNA is TGTGCCAGTAGTCTAGAAGGGTACGAGCAGTACTTC. This codes for CASSLEGYEQYF.

This clone counts as medium-sized. The gene calls are TRBV28 and TRBJ1-3, with TRBD1 identical over 7 bases. Per the germline V gene, CDR1 is MDHEN and CDR2 is SYDVKM. The V segment lost 6 bases and the J segment 0 bases; nucleotides outside the gene matches: 11. CDR3 size: 17 residues. CDR3 sequence: CASREQSTGYSGNTIYF. The CDR3 region has the DNA TGTGCCAGCAGGGAACAATCGACAGGGTACTCTGGAAACACCATATATTTT.

The chain recombines TRBV5-6 with TRBJ1-6; no firm D call. Germline-derived CDR1 and CDR2 are SGHDT and YYEEEE. V dropped 3 bases and J dropped 2 bases, with 0 bases sitting between them. The CDR3 sequence is 12 residues long. In DNA form, the CDR3 reads TGTGCCAGCAGCTCCTATAATTCACCCCTCCACTTT. Translating it yields CASSSYNSPLHF.

The chain combines TRBV30 with TRBJ1-4; D is undetermined. The CDR3 spans 12 residues. The ends were cut back, 1 base at V and 8 bases at J, with 8 bases in the middle. Germline V CDR1 and CDR2: GTSNPN, SVGIG (reference sequence). The CDR3: CAWSENSEKLFF. The DNA of the CDR3 is TGTGCCTGGAGTGAAAATTCCGAAAAACTGTTTTTT. The variable domain in full, completed from reference TRBV30 and TRBJ1-4, reads SQTIHQWPATLVQPVGSPLSLECTVEGTSNPNLYWYRQAAGRGLQLLFYSVGIGQISSEVPQNLSASRPQDRQFILSSKKLLLSDSGFYLCAWSENSEKLFFGSGTQLSVL.

Comment on this clone: Here the CDR3 omits its conserved ending phenylalanine or tryptophan, so a read error is the likely source. The chain uses TRBV12-3 or TRBV12-4 and TRBJ1-5, with 8 bases lining up with TRBD1. This CDR3 is built from 16 residues. V lost 4 bases, J lost 3 bases, and 8 bases stayed unmatched. The CDR3, as DNA: TGTGCCAGCAGTTATTCAGGGGGCCTGGTCAATCAGCCCCAGCATTCT. Its translation: CASSYSGGLVNQPQHS.

The chain uses TRBV6-2 or TRBV6-3 and TRBJ1-1; no clear D. Germline-derived CDR1 and CDR2 are MNHEY and SVGEGT. The germline V and J ends were trimmed by 2 bases and 0 bases, with 13 bases remaining between them. This CDR3 contains 16 residues. In DNA form, the CDR3 reads TGTGCCAGCAGTTACGAGGGCGGGGAGATGAACACTGAAGCTTTCTTT. Its translation is CASSYEGGEMNTEAFF.

This clone was found a few times. The chain combines TRBV27 with TRBJ2-7; 9 positions match TRBD1. Germline CDR1 and CDR2: MNHEY and SMNVEV (reference sequence). The CDR3 is 16 amino acids. Trimming removed 5 bases from V and 2 bases from J; junction bases left unmatched: 10. The CDR3 DNA reads TGTGCCAGCAGTATGACCGGGACAGGGATTCCCTACGAGCAGTACTTC. Translating it yields CASSMTGTGIPYEQYF.

The chain employs TRBV11-3 and TRBJ2-2; D is undetermined. Germline V gene lookup returns CDR1 SGHNT and CDR2 YENEEA. CDR3 length: 13 residues. The V end lost 2 bases, the J end lost 2 bases, and 3 bases lay between the germline ends. In DNA, the CDR3 is TGTGCCAGCAGCTTAATTAACACCGGGGAGCTGTTTTTT. Translating it yields CASSLINTGELFF.

This clone is labeled medium-sized. The V and J genes are TRBV6-5 and TRBJ2-7; D gene ambiguous. Trimming stripped 2 bases from V and 5 bases from J, with 7 bases between. The CDR3 has 12 residues. Germline V CDR1 and CDR2: MNHEY, SVGAGI. As DNA, the CDR3 is TGTGCCAGCAGTTACGCTAGTAACGAGCAGTACTTC. Translated: CASSYASNEQYF.

The sample holds many counts of this clone. The chain combines TRBV9 with TRBJ1-4; maybe TRBD1 (6 bases). This CDR3 has 16 amino acids. V was clipped by 6 bases and J by 8 bases, with 23 bases between them. Per germline, CDR1 SGDLS and CDR2 YYNGEE. CDR3 DNA: TGTGCCAGCAACTCAGACGGCGGACCGCAGGGGGAAAAACTGTTTTTT. Protein: CASNSDGGPQGEKLFF.

This clone was seen only once. The rearrangement joins TRBV14 to TRBJ1-6; 8 nucleotides agree with TRBD1. The CDR3 is made up of 14 amino acids. The J segment lost 10 bases and the V segment lost 0 bases, leaving 2 bases of the junction unmatched. In germline, CDR1 is SGHDN, CDR2 FVKESK. The CDR3 is CASSQDYRGSPLHF. CDR3 DNA: TGTGCCAGCAGCCAAGATTACAGGGGGTCACCCCTCCACTTT.

This clone was counted a few times. The CDR3 loop reads CASSLNRGYEQYF. DNA for the CDR3: TGTGCCAGCAGTCTAAACAGGGGCTACGAGCAGTACTTC. The chain carries TRBV12-3 or TRBV12-4 and TRBJ2-7, with 7 bases matching TRBD1. The CDR3 has 13 amino acids. With V trimmed by 5 bases and J by 3 bases, 4 bases remained unmatched.

The chain uses TRBV29-1 and TRBJ2-1; D is possibly TRBD1 (5 bases). Germline V lookup: CDR1 SQVTM, CDR2 ANQGSEA. V was pared by 6 bases and J by 9 bases, with 15 bases between. The CDR3 is 12 amino acids. CDR3 DNA sequence: TGCAGCGTGGCCGATCGTAGGGGTGAGCAGTTCTTC. Protein product: CSVADRRGEQFF.